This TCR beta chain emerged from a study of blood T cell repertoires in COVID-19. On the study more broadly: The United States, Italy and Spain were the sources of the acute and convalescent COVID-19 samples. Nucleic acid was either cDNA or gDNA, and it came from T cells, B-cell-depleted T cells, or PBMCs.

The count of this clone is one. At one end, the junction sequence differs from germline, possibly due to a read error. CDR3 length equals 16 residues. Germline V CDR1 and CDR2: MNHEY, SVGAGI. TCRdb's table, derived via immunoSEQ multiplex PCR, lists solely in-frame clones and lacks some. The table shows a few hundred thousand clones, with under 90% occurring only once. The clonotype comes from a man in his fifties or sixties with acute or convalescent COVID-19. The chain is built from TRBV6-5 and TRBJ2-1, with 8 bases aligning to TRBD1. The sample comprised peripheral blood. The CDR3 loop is CASSNSGGGSYNEQFF. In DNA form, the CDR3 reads TGTGCCAGCAGTAACTCAGGGGGCGGTTCCTACAATGAGCAGTTCTTC.